This TCR beta chain was sequenced in a study of shared clonotypes between healthy human individuals. Study-level information: For every donor, three CD4 naive, three CD4 memory, two CD8 naive and one CD8 memory plates were used.

This was a deep-level run. Only in-frame clones appear in the TCRdb table, and some are missing; sequencing was by immunoSEQ multiplex PCR. The sample lists 2.3 million or so clones; approximately 95% were seen once. It was into CD45RA+ naive and CD45RA-negative memory subsets that the CD4+ cells were split. Details on this clone: This same CDR3 is encoded by further DNA sequences in the sample.

CDR1 and CDR2 from the germline V gene are SGDLS and YYNGEE. The length of the CDR3 is 14 residues. Between the trimmed V and J ends, which lost 2 bases and 6 bases, there was a span of 11 bases. This sequence joins TRBV9 and TRBJ2-2; D not certain. Sequenced: naive CD4+ T cells from PBMCs. Subset here: CD45RA+ positively selected. This TCR derives from a man aged 18-30 years in good health. Some clones in this sample may be carry-over from other donors' samples. In DNA form, the CDR3 reads TGTGCCAGCAGCGTTTCTGGTTTTGCCGGGGAGCTGTTTTTT. It encodes CASSVSGFAGELFF.